One and the same sample provided the 20 T cell receptor beta chains below, sequenced in a study of technical replicates of blood from a handful of donors. Produced via immunoSEQ multiplex PCR; TCRdb's table is partial and in-frame only. The table has about 50,000 clones, 92% seen once. Sequenced: PBMCs. The receptors stem from a human donor in good health. Some clones in this sample may be carry-over from other donors' samples.

The chain links TRBV10-2 to TRBJ1-1; 8 bases are a match to TRBD1. CDR3 length equals 13 residues. Trimming removed 6 bases from V and 1 base from J; junction bases left unmatched: 1. Germline values: CDR1 WSHSY, CDR2 SAAADI. DNA for the CDR3: TGCGCCAGCAGGGACAGGGAGAACACTGAAGCTTTCTTT. Translated: CASRDRENTEAFF.

CDR3 bases: TGCGCCAGCAGCCAAAATCTAGGCACCATATATTTT. Translating gives CASSQNLGTIYF. This sequence joins TRBV4-1 and TRBJ1-3; the D is unclear. Trimming took off 2 bases at V and 9 bases at J, with 8 bases between the two ends. The germline V gene has CDR1 MGHRA and CDR2 YSYEKL. CDR3 size: 12 residues.

The chain has TRBV7-9 and TRBJ1-5, with TRBD1 matching 7 bases. Per the germline V gene, CDR1 is SEHNR and CDR2 is FQNEAQ (reference sequence). J gave up 0 bases and V 5 bases, and 4 bases lay outside the gene matches. The CDR3 length is 15 residues. CDR3 nucleotide sequence: TGTGCCAGCAGCCAAACAGGGGATAGCAATCAGCCCCAGCATTTT. This translates into CASSQTGDSNQPQHF.

The genes are TRBV30 and TRBJ1-1; 12 nucleotides match TRBD1. J gave up 8 bases and V 7 bases, and 5 bases lay outside the gene matches. In germline, CDR1 is GTSNPN, CDR2 SVGIG (reference sequence). The length of the CDR3 is 12 residues. The CDR3 is CALGTGGREAFF. The CDR3 DNA reads TGTGCCTTAGGGACAGGGGGCAGAGAAGCTTTCTTT.

This chain links TRBV2 with TRBJ1-5; TRBD1 aligns across 10 bases. The CDR3 has 13 residues. Germline CDR1 reads SNHLY; CDR2 reads FYNNEI. J gave up 8 bases and V 7 bases, and 5 bases lay outside the gene matches. The CDR3: CASNLGQGKPQHF. The CDR3 coding sequence is TGTGCCAGCAACCTGGGACAGGGGAAGCCCCAGCATTTT.

The chain combines TRBV4-1 with TRBJ1-1, with D perhaps matching TRBD1 (5 bases). The CDR3 length is 16 residues. The V gene's germline CDR1 is MGHRA and CDR2 YSYEKL. Between the trimmed V and J ends, which lost 0 bases and 3 bases, there was a span of 14 bases. Here the CDR3 DNA reads TGCGCCAGCAGCCAAGAAGGTTTGGGGGGGGACACTGAAGCTTTCTTT. Translated: CASSQEGLGGDTEAFF.

The V and J genes are TRBV10-3 and TRBJ1-2; 9 bases map to TRBD1. The CDR3 spans 14 residues. The germline gives CDR1 ENHRY, CDR2 SYGVKD. V shed 5 bases, J shed 3 bases, and the junction held 4 bases outside the gene matches. The CDR3 region has the DNA TGTGCCATCAGTAAGGACAGGGGAGACTATGGCTACACCTTC. This sequence encodes CAISKDRGDYGYTF.

The chain joins TRBV13 to TRBJ1-1; TRBD1 might be the D (6 bases). The CDR3 has 14 amino acids. V lost 3 bases to trimming and J lost 3 bases, with 11 bases between them. The germline gives CDR1 PRHDT, CDR2 FYEKMQ (reference sequence). CDR3 amino acids: CASSLTGQHTEAFF. For the CDR3, the DNA is TGTGCCAGCAGCTTGACCGGACAGCACACTGAAGCTTTCTTT.

The chain combines TRBV2 with TRBJ1-3; 7 positions match TRBD1. This CDR3 region has 17 residues. Germline-derived CDR1 and CDR2 are SNHLY and FYNNEI. Trimming cost V 4 bases and J 3 bases; bases outside gene matches: 12. CDR3 sequence (DNA): TGTGCCAGCAGTGCGAGGGCGCCGACAGGGAGTGGAAACACCATATATTTT. Encoded protein: CASSARAPTGSGNTIYF.

The sample holds one count of this clone. The J gene is TRBJ2-5, the V gene TRBV7-6; the D gene is possibly TRBD2 (6 bases). V was trimmed by 5 bases and J by 0 bases, leaving 19 bases between them. The CDR3 totals 17 residues. Germline V gene lookup returns CDR1 SGHVS and CDR2 FNYEAQ. This CDR3 is CASSRAQRARYQETQYF. CDR3 DNA: TGTGCCAGCAGCCGTGCGCAGCGGGCCCGGTACCAAGAGACCCAGTACTTC.

The chain carries TRBV7-2 and TRBJ2-3, with TRBD2 matching 9 bases. From germline, CDR1 is SGHTA and CDR2 FQGNSA. The V gene end was trimmed by 5 bases and the J gene end by 1 base; junction bases not matched to a gene: 10. The CDR3 covers 17 residues. Here the CDR3 reads CASSPRVAGARTDTQYF. CDR3 DNA: TGTGCCAGCAGCCCCCGGGTAGCGGGGGCCCGCACAGATACGCAGTATTTT. The full variable domain, completed using reference TRBV7-2 and TRBJ2-3, is GAGVSQSPSNKVTEKGKDVELRCDPISGHTALYWYRQSLGQGLEFLIYFQGNSAPDKSGLPSDRFSAERTGGSVSTLTIQRTQQEDSAVYLCASSPRVAGARTDTQYFGPGTRLTVL.

V gene TRBV2 combines with J gene TRBJ1-6; 7 nucleotides line up with TRBD1. Trimming took 6 bases from V and 8 from J; bases not matched to a gene: 7. The CDR3 sequence is 14 residues long. Germline CDR1 and CDR2: SNHLY and FYNNEI. The CDR3 spells CASRSTGTHSPLHF. The CDR3 DNA sequence: TGTGCCAGCAGGTCGACAGGGACGCATTCACCCCTCCACTTT.

The chain recombines TRBV13 with TRBJ1-5; maybe TRBD1 (6 bases). V was cut by 5 bases and J by 0 bases, with 8 bases left in between. Per the germline V gene, CDR1 is PRHDT and CDR2 is FYEKMQ (reference sequence). This CDR3 comprises 14 residues. This CDR3 is CASSLQGSNQPQHF. CDR3 nucleotide sequence: TGTGCCAGCAGCCTACAGGGTAGCAATCAGCCCCAGCATTTT.

This clone was observed at least ten times. The chain employs TRBV6-1 and TRBJ2-2, with 9 bases identical to TRBD2. This CDR3 contains 18 residues. V gave up 4 bases and J gave up 4 bases; unmatched junction bases: 13. Germline CDR1 MNHNS, CDR2 SASEGT. The CDR3 nucleotides read TGTGCCAGCAGTGGAACCGCGGGTCCTAGCGGGACCACCGGGGAGCTGTTTTTT. This encodes CASSGTAGPSGTTGELFF.

The chain uses TRBV7-8 and TRBJ1-3; 11 bases are a match to TRBD1. J lost 0 bases, V lost 5 bases, and 3 bases had no gene match. The CDR3 covers 16 residues. Germline CDR1 reads SGHVS; CDR2 reads FQNEAQ. CDR3 region: CASSIGTGGSGNTIYF. CDR3 bases: TGTGCCAGCAGCATCGGGACAGGGGGCTCTGGAAACACCATATATTTT.

The V gene is TRBV4-2, the J gene TRBJ1-2; D may be TRBD1 (5 bases). The CDR3 is 15 amino acids. V was cut by 0 bases and J by 4 bases, with 12 bases left in between. Germline lookup yields CDR1 LGHNA and CDR2 YNFKEQ. CDR3 DNA sequence: TGTGCCAGCAGCCAAGAACTGGAGGGGTCCTATGGCTACACCTTC. Translation gives CASSQELEGSYGYTF.

The V and J genes are TRBV11-3 and TRBJ2-3; 9 bases agree with TRBD2. In germline, CDR1 is SGHNT, CDR2 YENEEA. The CDR3 loop spans 16 amino acids. Trimming cost V 0 bases and J 1 base; bases outside gene matches: 2. CDR3 residues: CASSLESSGGTDTQYF. Here the CDR3 DNA reads TGTGCCAGCAGCTTAGAATCTAGCGGGGGCACAGATACGCAGTATTTT.

This CDR3 reads CASSLGPGQVYGYTF. CDR3 nucleotide sequence: TGTGCCAGCAGCTTAGGTCCGGGACAGGTCTATGGCTACACCTTC. This chain joins TRBV7-6 and TRBJ1-2, with 8 bases aligning to TRBD1. The trim removed 1 base at V and 4 bases at J, leaving 5 bases unmatched. Germline CDR1 is SGHVS and CDR2 is FNYEAQ. This CDR3 contains 15 residues. Full variable domain (missing parts from reference TRBV7-6 and TRBJ1-2): GAGVSQSPRYKVTKRGQDVALRCDPISGHVSLYWYRQALGQGPEFLTYFNYEAQQDKSGLPNDRFSAERPEGSISTLTIQRTEQRDSAMYRCASSLGPGQVYGYTFGSGTRLTVV.

This chain connects TRBV4-3 to TRBJ2-1; D is undetermined. The CDR3 is 12 residues long. The germline V gene encodes CDR1 LGHNA and CDR2 YSLEER. V was trimmed by 4 bases and J by 9 bases, leaving 10 bases between them. The CDR3 loop is CASSRGMGEQFF. CDR3 DNA sequence: TGCGCCAGCAGCCGCGGTATGGGTGAGCAGTTCTTC.

V gene TRBV4-3 combines with J gene TRBJ2-7, with 8 nucleotides matching TRBD2. Germline V lookup: CDR1 LGHNA, CDR2 YSLEER. Germline trimming cut 0 bases from V and 4 bases from J; bases unmatched to any gene: 8. CDR3 length: 16 amino acids. CDR3: CASSQEGRGEIYEQYF. The CDR3 DNA sequence: TGCGCCAGCAGCCAAGAGGGGCGGGGGGAAATTTACGAGCAGTACTTC.